This record covers a single TCR beta chain. The authors amplified TCR beta CDR3 regions from RNA transcripts. HTBI primers served in a first-round RT-PCR, which a second-round multiplex PCR followed. TCRdb recomputed calls from the multiplex PCR reads with MiXCR, one row per CDR3 protein. The table lists approximately 640,000 distinct CDR3 sequences, over 40% of them singletons. This specimen comes from a study of Graves' ophthalmopathy and Graves' hyperthyroidism. The J segment lost 5 bases and the V segment lost 1 base, leaving 6 bases of the junction unmatched. The CDR3 is made up of 16 amino acids. Germline V lookup: CDR1 SGHTA, CDR2 FQGTGA.

This receptor was identified in an adult man with Graves' ophthalmopathy. The sequencing input was peripheral blood. The chain links TRBV7-3 to TRBJ2-2; 8 bases are shared with TRBD2. This chain's CDR3 is CASSLRAGGSTGELFF. The CDR3 DNA reads TGTGCCAGCAGCTTAAGGGCGGGGGGTTCGACCGGGGAGCTGTTTTTT.